This T cell receptor beta chain was observed in a study of CD8 T cells in ankylosing spondylitis. Study findings and constraints: Characteristic of ankylosing spondylitis blood, it appeared, was a TCR beta motif comprising several highly homologous variants. Certain motif variants had earlier been reported in reactive arthritis synovial fluid and blood.

Molecular-barcoded quantitative 5'-RACE produced these TCR beta libraries. TCRdb independently ran MiXCR on the 5' RACE reads; one entry per CDR3 protein. The sample includes approximately 400,000 distinct CDR3 sequences, 25% to 30% seen only once; the top ten take about 0.9%. The CDR3 extends over 17 amino acids. V lost 0 bases to trimming and J lost 6 bases, with 18 bases between them. CDR1 and CDR2 (germline): LGHNA, YNFKEQ. As regards this clonotype: Antigen unknown.

The receptor was isolated from a male donor with ankylosing spondylitis. Sequencing input: blood, either unsorted or a sorted T cell fraction (not recorded which). This sequence joins TRBV4-2 and TRBJ2-1; D is perhaps TRBD2 (7 bases). The CDR3 sequence is CASSQDSGGGSVNEQFF. CDR3 in DNA: TGTGCCAGCAGCCAAGATTCGGGGGGCGGGAGTGTCAATGAGCAGTTCTTC.